This TCR beta chain was captured by sequencing in a study of T cell responses to AZD1222 COVID-19 vaccine. This table comes from immunoSEQ multiplex PCR, and its TCRdb copy is limited to in-frame clones, with some not included. The sample has under 250,000 clones, 93% seen once. From germline, CDR1 is MNHEY and CDR2 SVGAGI. J was trimmed by 2 bases and V by 11 bases; bases with no gene match: 7. CDR3 length equals 13 residues. Sequencing used peripheral blood, obtained on day 0 of MenACWY control vaccination. The sequence derives from an adult in good health. J is TRBJ2-7 and V is TRBV6-5, with 9 bases lining up with TRBD1. In nucleotides, the CDR3 is TGTGCCGGGAAGGGACAGGGCCCCTACGAGCAGTACTTC. It yields the protein CAGKGQGPYEQYF.